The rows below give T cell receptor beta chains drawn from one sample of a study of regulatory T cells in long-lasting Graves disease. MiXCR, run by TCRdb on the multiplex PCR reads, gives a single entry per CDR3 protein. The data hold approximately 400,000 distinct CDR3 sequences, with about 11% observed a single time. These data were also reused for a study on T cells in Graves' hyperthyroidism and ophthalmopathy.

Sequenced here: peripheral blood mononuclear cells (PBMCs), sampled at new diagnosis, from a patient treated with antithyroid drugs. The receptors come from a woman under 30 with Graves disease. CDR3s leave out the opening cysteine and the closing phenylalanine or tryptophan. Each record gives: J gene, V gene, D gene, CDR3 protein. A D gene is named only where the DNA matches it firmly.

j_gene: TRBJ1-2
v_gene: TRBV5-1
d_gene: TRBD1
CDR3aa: ASSLGDSYDGYT

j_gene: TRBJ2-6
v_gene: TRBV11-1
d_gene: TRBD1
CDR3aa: ASSPYGQGEDVLT

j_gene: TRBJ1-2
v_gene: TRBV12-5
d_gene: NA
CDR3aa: ASGPSPRGLYGYT

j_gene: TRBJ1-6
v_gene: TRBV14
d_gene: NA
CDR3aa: ASSRAGLQNSPLH

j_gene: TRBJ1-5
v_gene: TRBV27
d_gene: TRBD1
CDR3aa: ASSLQGARGGSDQPQH

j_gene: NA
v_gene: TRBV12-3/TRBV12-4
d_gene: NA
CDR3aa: ASSLDLALEQF

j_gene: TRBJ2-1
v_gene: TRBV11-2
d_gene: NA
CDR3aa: ASSFAGRNYNEQF

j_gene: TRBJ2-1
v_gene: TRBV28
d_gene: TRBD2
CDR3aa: ASSPELAGAGASNEQF

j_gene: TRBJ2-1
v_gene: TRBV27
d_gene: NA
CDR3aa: ASSFNPSSYNEEF

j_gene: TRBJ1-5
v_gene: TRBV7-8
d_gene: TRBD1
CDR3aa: ASSLGQGYYSNQPQH

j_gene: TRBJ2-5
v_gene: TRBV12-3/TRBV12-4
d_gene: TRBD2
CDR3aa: ASRSDRLSGGFKTQY

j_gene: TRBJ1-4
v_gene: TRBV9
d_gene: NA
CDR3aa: ASSVGTGVTEKLF

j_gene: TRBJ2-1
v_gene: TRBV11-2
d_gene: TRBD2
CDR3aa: ASSFWRAGGAGGNEQF

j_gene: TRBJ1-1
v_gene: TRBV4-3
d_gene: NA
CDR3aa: ASSQESGVTEAF

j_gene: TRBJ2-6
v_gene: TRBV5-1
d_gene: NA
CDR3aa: ASIGAGANVLT

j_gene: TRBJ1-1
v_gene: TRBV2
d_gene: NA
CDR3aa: ASSEVGRREAF

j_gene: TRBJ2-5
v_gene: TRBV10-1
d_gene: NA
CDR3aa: ASSGGPKGREEETQY

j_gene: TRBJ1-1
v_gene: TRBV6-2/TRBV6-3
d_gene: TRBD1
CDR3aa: ASGTADTEAF

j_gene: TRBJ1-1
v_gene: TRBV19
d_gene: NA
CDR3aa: ASRTTDMNTEAF

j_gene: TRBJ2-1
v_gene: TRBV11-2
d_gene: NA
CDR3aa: ASSPATAGFLYRDEQF

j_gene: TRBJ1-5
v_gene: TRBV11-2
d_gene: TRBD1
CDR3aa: ASSLVSRAGGGQPQH

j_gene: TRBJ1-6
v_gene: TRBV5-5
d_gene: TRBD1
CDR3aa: ASSRGQGTYNSPLH

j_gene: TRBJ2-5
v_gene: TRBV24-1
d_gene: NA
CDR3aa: ATSDPRRDRSRTETQY

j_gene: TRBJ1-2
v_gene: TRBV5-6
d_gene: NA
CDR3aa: ASSQGLLPSYGYT

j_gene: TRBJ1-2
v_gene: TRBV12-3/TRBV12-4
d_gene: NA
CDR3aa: ASVQSPSYGYT

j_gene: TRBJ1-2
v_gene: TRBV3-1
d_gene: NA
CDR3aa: ASSQEGRDYGYT

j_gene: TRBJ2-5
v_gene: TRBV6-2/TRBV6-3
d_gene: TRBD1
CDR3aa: ASSERTGEETQY

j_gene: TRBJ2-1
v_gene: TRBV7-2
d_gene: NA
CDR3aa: ASSFYDNEQF

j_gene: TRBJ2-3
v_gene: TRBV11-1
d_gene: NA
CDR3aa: ASSYASFFADTQY

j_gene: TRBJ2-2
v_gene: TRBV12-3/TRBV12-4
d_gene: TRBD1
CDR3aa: ASRSTGGLHGELF

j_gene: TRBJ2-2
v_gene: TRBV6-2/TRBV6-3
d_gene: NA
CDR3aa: VSSLGDGNTGELF

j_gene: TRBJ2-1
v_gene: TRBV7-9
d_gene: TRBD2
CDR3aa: ASRLLAGGRDEQF

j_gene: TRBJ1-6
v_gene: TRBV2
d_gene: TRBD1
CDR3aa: ASSVGRGLAALH

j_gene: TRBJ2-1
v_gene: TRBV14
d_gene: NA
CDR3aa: ASSQARGHSYNEQF

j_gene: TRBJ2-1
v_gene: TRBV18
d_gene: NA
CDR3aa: ASSPLPRELVTYNEQF

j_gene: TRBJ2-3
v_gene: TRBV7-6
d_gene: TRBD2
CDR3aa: ASSLDAGGPSDTQY

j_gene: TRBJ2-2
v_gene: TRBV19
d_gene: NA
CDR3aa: ASSIAGSNTGELF

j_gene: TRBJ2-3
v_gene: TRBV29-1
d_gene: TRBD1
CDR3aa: SVELTGARVLDTQY

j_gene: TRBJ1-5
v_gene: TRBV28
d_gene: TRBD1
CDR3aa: ASGQGYNQPQH

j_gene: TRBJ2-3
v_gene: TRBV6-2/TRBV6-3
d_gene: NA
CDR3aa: ASSEPPGGDTQY

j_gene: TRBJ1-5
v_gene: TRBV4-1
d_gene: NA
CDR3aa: ASSQDERVISPPQH

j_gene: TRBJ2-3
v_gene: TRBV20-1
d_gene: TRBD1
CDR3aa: SARGGGDRGPTDTQY